The entry that follows covers one T cell receptor beta chain sequence. Its cognate antigen has yet to be identified. No base-level quality is on record; no much larger clone is a single base apart. These data are taken from a study of cytomegalovirus exposure and HLA in healthy donors (dated by TCRdb to between 2016 and 2019). At the level of the whole study: In an earlier analysis of under 600 of the donors, 250 to 350 Gb of sequence data and just under 120 million unique TCR beta sequences from some 170 million T cells were reported. An early release covering about 600 HLA-typed donors comprised approximately 290 gigabases of sequencing data and tens of millions of unique TCR sequences. Of the 398 genotyped donors, roughly 80% fell in the genetic ancestry cluster associated with self-reported Caucasian donors. The aim of the study was to test whether cataloging public T cell receptors could identify signatures of past pathogen exposure. The study used immunosequencing to profile the T cell repertoires of some 600 subjects and linked those repertoires to cytomegalovirus serostatus. Along with the roughly 700-subject first cohort, a separate validation cohort of over a hundred different subjects was used. High-throughput TCR immunosequencing, statistical association of individual TCRs with disease status, and machine learning were combined to predict cytomegalovirus infection status. In a later analysis, previously published TCR beta repertoires from several hundred donors were re-analyzed and high-resolution HLA genotyping was added so that TCR occurrence patterns could be studied. The later analysis used no new phenotypic data to find candidate immune exposures, relying instead on TCR beta sequences and their occurrence across donors. An earlier analysis of 500 to 650 of the donors applied high-throughput TCR beta sequencing to assess whether each TCR beta V gene segment acted as functional or pseudogenic. Alongside the repertoire data, information on donor age, sex, ethnicity and CMV serostatus was compiled. A later genetic analysis took genome-wide SNP genotypes for 398 of the 666 donors and used that subset as a discovery cohort. Every discovery cohort repertoire had been produced on one sequencing platform. Class I and class II HLA loci were covered by the typing at four-digit resolution. Typing coverage varied by locus: roughly 629-640 donors for A, B, C, DRB1 and DQB1; roughly 510 for DQA1; about 600 for DPA1; fewer than 480 for DPB1. Several DR-DQ haplotypes were treated as single units for association and clustering because of strong linkage in the cohort. On average, around 230,000 unique TCR beta nucleotide sequences were sequenced per donor among a few hundred genotyped donors of the cohort, with approximately 18% of those sequences being non-productive. The paper as a whole reports these results and caveats: A further reported finding was that TCR beta sequences accurately predicted the HLA-A and HLA-B alleles for most subjects in the first cohort. In vitro tests confirmed that three of the cytomegalovirus-associated TCR beta chains recognize cytomegalovirus antigens. Because HLA typing was unavailable for some donors at each locus, only the typed subset was used in association tests. According to a later analysis, parvovirus B19, influenza, CMV and Epstein-Barr virus appeared linked to several top co-occurrence clusters. A cluster of highly shared sequence variants was judged likely to be a technical artifact of the sequencing pipeline. The only immune exposure information available for the cohort was CMV serostatus. This cohort had only TCR beta chains sequenced, and the lack of alpha or paired-chain data limited which features could be detected. Linkage disequilibrium might explain the correlated functional status among segregating V segments, but an unknown experimental factor could not be excluded. Because counts were too low, seventeen rarely observed V segments, including chromosome 9 orphons, were left out of the earlier analysis of 587 of the donors. When HLA alleles, especially DR and DQ, strongly co-occurred, attributing TCR associations to individual alleles was difficult. The classifier was reported to diagnose cytomegalovirus status with high specificity and sensitivity in both the original cohort and the validation cohort. Some IMGT-functional V segments, including TRBV6-2 and TRBV6-3, could not be told apart with the 87-base-pair reads, so those segments were excluded. Most TCR sequences were observed very rarely across donors, whereas some public TCRs were present in many individuals. In a later analysis, the rate of TCR association differed among HLA loci, with DRB1 alleles having the most associated TCRs and HLA-C alleles having the fewest. It was suggested by the authors that the approach could potentially be generalized to other disease states and immunological phenotypes. Compared with the roughly 670-donor mean, donors in an Asian-associated ancestry cluster had fewer N-insertions in productive TCRs, according to a later genetic analysis. Presence/absence analyses assumed roughly uniform sequencing depth across donors, an assumption that may not hold. In a later analysis, HLA-associated TCR beta chains were found to be more clonally expanded and to have lower generation probabilities than equally common non-associated chains. Specific HLA alleles were associated with 18,000 or so TCR beta sequences at a false discovery rate of 0.05 in a later analysis. In a later genetic analysis, a missense DCLRE1C variant was associated with V-gene and J-gene trimming of TCR beta chains, and the association was replicated in an independent cohort. The study listed 170 or so TCR beta chains as associated with cytomegalovirus. According to a later analysis, most CMV-associated TCR beta chains appeared to be HLA-restricted, and the HLA associations seemed to be driven largely by CMV exposure. In an earlier analysis of 587 of the donors, most TCR beta V segments appeared in productive rearrangements about 90% or about 30% of the time, broadly matching IMGT annotations.

The cohort was made up of approximately 670 healthy bone marrow donors. All cohort members were sampled while nominally healthy, although unrecorded immune exposures were likely present. The donor tested CMV seronegative and was one of the 352 seronegative cohort members. Every donor gave a peripheral blood sample, and the peripheral blood mononuclear cells from that sample were used for TCR beta sequencing. Genomic DNA extraction from the blood cell samples was performed with the Qiagen DNeasy Blood Extraction Kit. The germline V and J ends show losses of 3 bases and 2 bases respectively, and no gene match explains 10 bases of the junction. The CDR3, cysteine through phenylalanine, is 17 amino acids long. Of all the DNA, just the CDR3 is kept, 51 bases in frame from base 1. The CDR1 and CDR2 encoded by the germline V gene (reference sequence) are SEHNR and FQNEAQ. Libraries were prepared through the immunoSEQ multiplex PCR assay. A mixture of 60 forward primers for TCR Vbeta segments and 13 reverse primers for TCR Jbeta segments was used in the multiplex PCR. The CDR3 region of rearranged TCR beta genes was amplified from genomic DNA with a multiplex PCR assay. Amplified TCR beta libraries were sequenced as 87-base-pair reads on the Illumina HiSeq System. As for the original processing: Across the 640 or so repertoires, a later analysis counted 80 million or so unique TCR beta chains, around 10 million of which were shared by at least two donors. Raw reads were error-corrected and collapsed into unique sequences by a nearest-neighbor algorithm in which closely related sequences were merged to remove PCR and sequencing errors. To assign V, D and J gene segments, CDR3 sequences were aligned to IMGT reference sequences. For a sequence to be retained, at least a six-nucleotide match to both a V gene segment and a J gene segment was required. Rearrangements were called productive when the CDR3 lacked stop codons and stayed in frame with V and J; all others were non-productive. CDR3 was defined according to IMGT convention as the region running from the second conserved V-encoded cysteine to the conserved J-encoded phenylalanine. The earlier analysis of 450 to 750 of the donors excluded any sequence lacking an unambiguous match to a single V gene segment. An earlier analysis of 450 to 650 of the donors called V segments functional above 56.7% productive rearrangements and segregating when the between-donor standard deviation exceeded 5%. A statistical classification framework was built to diagnose cytomegalovirus status from the catalog of TCR beta chain sequences. In a later analysis, V and J genes were assigned by comparing TCR nucleotide sequences against IMGT/GENE-DB human TR gene sequences. In a later analysis, CDR3 sequences and most-parsimonious VDJ recombination scenarios were assigned using the TCRdist pipeline. In a later analysis, each TCR beta chain was defined by its CDR3 amino acid sequence together with its V-gene family, and reads lacking a unique V-gene family were excluded. As a way to deal with suspected cross-contamination and a sequencing artifact, a later analysis dropped under 600 nucleotide sequences that were highly shared and had low generation probability. In a later analysis, a clonal expansion index for each public chain was calculated from normalized within-repertoire ranks of inferred template counts. In a later analysis, generation probabilities were computed with a VDJ recombination model fitted to out-of-frame rearrangements, and the resulting probabilities were checked against IGoR. In a later analysis, TCR-TCR, TCR-HLA and TCR-CMV co-occurrence was scored with hypergeometric tests, and a repertoire-size bias correction was applied to TCR pairs. A later analysis estimated false discovery rates by permuting HLA or CMV assignments 20 times. A later analysis grouped co-occurring TCRs with DBSCAN, adding TCRdist sequence similarity when clustering within HLA-allele-positive subsets. For co-occurrence clustering, repertoires with fewer than 30,000 or more than 120,000 public chains were excluded, along with five or six repertoires with anomalous nucleotide sharing. TCRdb stores this immuneACCESS table with in-frame sequences only. Part of the clones is absent; in the studies checked, under half of the shortfall reflects unresolved V genes, and no reason is known for the rest. The V and J calls and clone size come from that table; D and trimming were worked out from the DNA. The sample has 150,000 to 200,000 clones on record, 76% of them singletons. 0.7% to 0.85% of the sample is in the top ten clones.

This sequence originates from a female donor in good health and CMV-seronegative. The receptor chain draws on TRBV7-9 and TRBJ2-3; 8 bases in the junction line up with TRBD1. The sequenced material came from PBMCs. CDR3 protein: CASSFKIQGGDTDTQYF. The nucleotide sequence is TGTGCCAGCAGCTTTAAAATACAGGGGGGTGACACAGATACGCAGTATTTT.